This TCR beta chain was sequenced during a study of CD8 T cells in Susac syndrome. Germline lookup yields CDR1 SGHDN and CDR2 FVKESK. The CDR3 runs to 14 residues. Trimming left V 4 bases short and J 1 base short, with 10 bases between. The authors sequenced TCR beta from blood CD8+ and CD4+ T cells. Reverse transcription used roughly 0.5 to 1 ug RNA and random hexamers. Across 54 Vbeta and 13 Jbeta, immunoSEQ multiplex PCR amplified TCR beta CDR3. MiXCR, applied by TCRdb to the immunoSEQ multiplex PCR reads, yields one record per CDR3 protein. The sample gives some 150,000 distinct CDR3 sequences, roughly 94% of which show up once; around 0.21% is in the top ten.

Input material: CD8+ T cells from PBMCs. This clonotype was obtained from a human donor with multiple sclerosis. The chain couples TRBV14 to TRBJ1-1; no clear D gene. CDR3: CASSPWGTNTEAFF. The CDR3 region has the DNA TGTGCCAGCAGCCCGTGGGGAACGAACACTGAAGCTTTCTTT.